Below are 32 T cell receptor beta chains sequenced from a single sample in a study of T cell responses to AZD1222 COVID-19 vaccine (dated by TCRdb to the early 2020s). The time point label, as the study defines it: baseline before first vaccination. The library was generated by the immunoSEQ multiplex PCR assay. TCRdb retrieved this table from immuneACCESS and kept in-frame rearrangements only. Not all clones are present; in checked studies, unresolved V genes account for under half, and no reason is known for the remainder. This sample is represented by more than 80,000 clones; about 90% of them were singletons. Approximately 4.7% of the sample is in the top ten clones. The source was peripheral blood, collected on day 0 of AZD1222 vaccination. The receptors here all came from an adult in good health.

This clone was detected only a few times. The chain uses TRBV7-9 and TRBJ1-5, with 7 positions matching TRBD1. J gave up 4 bases and V 5 bases, and 5 bases lay outside the gene matches. The CDR3 totals 14 residues. Germline loops: CDR1 SEHNR, CDR2 FQNEAQ (reference sequence). The CDR3 DNA sequence: TGTGCCAGCAGCCCCGACAGGGTTAATCAGCCCCAGCATTTT. Amino acid sequence: CASSPDRVNQPQHF.

The chain uses TRBV19 and TRBJ2-1; D is unresolved. The V end was cut by 9 bases, the J end by 8 bases, with 14 bases between. The CDR3 loop spans 12 amino acids. Germline CDR1 LNHDA, CDR2 SQIVND (reference sequence). CDR3 DNA sequence: TGTGCCAGCGCCCGTAGTCCCTATGAGCAGTTCTTC. Translation: CASARSPYEQFF.

V and J are TRBV7-9 and TRBJ2-6; the D is unclear. The germline CDR1 and CDR2 sequences are SEHNR and FQNEAQ (reference sequence). Trimming pared 4 bases from V and 0 bases from J, leaving 10 bases between. CDR3 length: 16 residues. CDR3 residues: CASSSAVGSGANVLTF. The CDR3 nucleotides are TGTGCCAGCAGCTCCGCGGTGGGCTCTGGGGCCAACGTCCTGACTTTC.

This clone was counted once. The rearrangement uses TRBV14 and TRBJ1-6; D remains ambiguous. The length of the CDR3 is 13 residues. Trimming shortened V by 1 base and J by 9 bases, and 7 bases separated the two germline ends. Per germline, CDR1 SGHDN and CDR2 FVKESK. Here the CDR3 reads CASSQAGFSPLHF. The CDR3 DNA follows: TGTGCCAGCAGCCAAGCGGGTTTTTCACCCCTCCACTTT.

This chain links TRBV9 with TRBJ1-1; 7 nucleotides match TRBD1. The CDR3 is made up of 13 amino acids. The germline V gene encodes CDR1 SGDLS and CDR2 YYNGEE. Unmatched junction bases numbered 9, after V lost 3 bases and J lost 10 bases. The chain's CDR3 is CASSATEGARAFF. The CDR3, as DNA: TGTGCCAGCAGCGCGACCGAGGGGGCGCGAGCTTTCTTT.

This chain uses TRBV28 with TRBJ1-4; D gene uncertain. CDR3 length: 11 residues. V lost 8 bases to trimming and J lost 5 bases, with 6 bases between them. Germline V gives CDR1 MDHEN, CDR2 SYDVKM. The DNA for the CDR3 is TGTGCCAGCTGGTCGAATGAAAAACTGTTTTTT. Translation gives CASWSNEKLFF.

The chain recombines TRBV5-1 with TRBJ2-5, with D unclear. V gave up 4 bases and J gave up 4 bases, with 8 bases separating them. CDR1 SGHRS and CDR2 YFSETQ come from the germline V gene. The CDR3 extends over 12 amino acids. The CDR3 here is CASSALGETQYF. The DNA of the CDR3 is TGCGCCAGCAGCGCCCTGGGAGAGACCCAGTACTTC.

J is TRBJ2-7 and V is TRBV9, with TRBD1 matching over 7 bases. Germline V gene lookup returns CDR1 SGDLS and CDR2 YYNGEE. There are 13 residues in the CDR3. V shed 3 bases and J 2 bases; nucleotides not matched to a gene: 2. CDR3 protein: CASSDGTAYEQYF. CDR3 nucleotides: TGTGCCAGCAGCGACGGGACAGCCTACGAGCAGTACTTC.

This chain links TRBV5-1 with TRBJ2-3; weak D call: TRBD1 (5 bases). Germline CDR1 SGHRS, CDR2 YFSETQ. V was clipped by 4 bases and J by 2 bases, with 11 bases between them. CDR3 length: 14 amino acids. The CDR3 is CASSVTDNTDTQYF. The CDR3 DNA sequence: TGCGCCAGCAGCGTGACAGATAACACAGATACGCAGTATTTT.

The V gene is TRBV27, the J gene TRBJ2-7, with unresolved D. There are 15 residues in the CDR3. The V gene's germline CDR1 is MNHEY and CDR2 SMNVEV (reference sequence). Trimming cost V 4 bases and J 0 bases, with 13 bases left between them. The CDR3 region has the DNA TGTGCCAGCAGTTCTCTGATGTCTGGCTCCTACGAGCAGTACTTC. This translates into CASSSLMSGSYEQYF.

The genes are TRBV5-1 and TRBJ2-1, with 14 bases lining up with TRBD2. The CDR3 contains 15 residues. The V gene's germline CDR1 is SGHRS and CDR2 YFSETQ. After removal of 4 bases from V and 9 bases from J, the junction contained 6 bases not matched to a gene. The CDR3 coding sequence is TGCGCCAGCAGCCCGACTAGCGGGAGGGATGGTGAGCAGTTCTTC. It specifies CASSPTSGRDGEQFF. Full variable domain (remainder filled in from reference TRBV5-1 and TRBJ2-1): KAGVTQTPRYLIKTRGQQVTLSCSPISGHRSVSWYQQTPGQGLQFLFEYFSETQRNKGNFPGRFSGRQFSNSRSEMNVSTLELGDSALYLCASSPTSGRDGEQFFGPGTRLTVL.

The CDR3 loop reads CASSTSTGTQYF. The CDR3 nucleotides read TGTGCCAGCTCAACGTCGACAGGGACGCAGTATTTT. The rearrangement joins TRBV18 to TRBJ2-3, with 7 bases identical to TRBD1. The germline gives CDR1 KGHSH, CDR2 LQKENI. CDR3 size: 12 residues. The V gene end was trimmed by 5 bases and the J gene end by 9 bases; junction bases not matched to a gene: 5.

This chain connects TRBV9 to TRBJ2-3, with 7 nucleotides matching TRBD2. Per germline, CDR1 SGDLS and CDR2 YYNGEE. With 2 bases clipped from V and 5 bases from J, the junction kept 8 bases outside the gene matches. The CDR3 is 15 residues long. The CDR3 spells CASSVAPSGGDTQYF. The CDR3 bases are TGTGCCAGCAGCGTGGCGCCTTCGGGAGGAGATACGCAGTATTTT.

The rearrangement links TRBV7-9 to TRBJ1-5; 7 nucleotides match TRBD1. The CDR3 runs 15 residues. V lost 5 bases and J lost 0; bases outside the gene matches: 4. From germline, CDR1 is SEHNR and CDR2 FQNEAQ (reference sequence). This CDR3 is CASSHGTDSNQPQHF. In DNA form, the CDR3 reads TGTGCCAGCAGCCACGGGACAGATAGCAATCAGCCCCAGCATTTT.

This clone appeared a few times. The chain combines TRBV7-3 with TRBJ1-2; TRBD1 matches at 8 bases. V was clipped by 5 bases and J by 1 base; unmatched bases: 6. This CDR3 region has 15 residues. Germline V gene data show CDR1 as SGHTA and CDR2 as FQGTGA. The CDR3 sequence is CASSPTGGDNYGYTF. The CDR3 bases are TGTGCCAGCAGCCCCACAGGGGGGGATAACTATGGCTACACCTTC.

The gene calls are TRBV9 and TRBJ2-7; D gene unclear. This CDR3 region has 13 residues. The germline gives CDR1 SGDLS, CDR2 YYNGEE. Trimming took off 4 bases at V and 4 bases at J, with 12 bases between the two ends. Here the CDR3 DNA reads TGTGCCAGCAGCCCAGACGGACGATACGAGCAGTACTTC. Its translation: CASSPDGRYEQYF.

This clone has a handful of counts. This chain links TRBV18 with TRBJ2-7; D is uncertain. V lost 3 bases, J lost 0 bases, and 9 bases lay in between. CDR1 is KGHSH and CDR2 is LQKENI in the germline V gene. The CDR3 consists of 14 residues. DNA for the CDR3: TGTGCCAGCTCACCGAAGAAAACCTCCTACGAGCAGTACTTC. Translated, it gives CASSPKKTSYEQYF.

This chain connects TRBV18 to TRBJ1-5; 10 bases align to TRBD1. The CDR3 totals 14 residues. Per the germline V gene, CDR1 is KGHSH and CDR2 is LQKENI. V shed 3 bases and J 7 bases; nucleotides not matched to a gene: 3. CDR3 nucleotides: TGTGCCAGCTCACCGACAGGGGGCCACCAGCCCCAGCATTTT. Translation gives CASSPTGGHQPQHF.

V gene TRBV5-4 combines with J gene TRBJ2-3; 11 bases line up with TRBD2. The CDR3 consists of 16 residues. Germline values: CDR1 SGHNT, CDR2 YYREEE (reference sequence). Trimming cost V 5 bases and J 2 bases; bases outside gene matches: 7. The DNA for the CDR3 is TGTGCCAGCAGGTCCGGGACTAGCGGTACCACAGATACGCAGTATTTT. As protein: CASRSGTSGTTDTQYF.

The chain has TRBV27 and TRBJ1-1; D is unclear. Germline V gene data show CDR1 as MNHEY and CDR2 as SMNVEV (reference sequence). This CDR3 region has 13 residues. V shed 6 bases and J shed 4 bases, with 12 bases lying between them. The CDR3 bases are TGTGCCAGCAGAGTACAACTGTTCACTGAAGCTTTCTTT. Amino acids: CASRVQLFTEAFF.

The chain combines TRBV7-8 with TRBJ1-2; D might be TRBD1 (6 bases). Germline V lookup: CDR1 SGHVS, CDR2 FQNEAQ. The V end was cut by 5 bases, the J end by 8 bases, with 21 bases between. The CDR3 spans 15 residues. The CDR3 nucleotides are TGTGCCAGCAGCCTATGGGGGGGCGGCCTTGACGGCTACACCTTC. Its protein is CASSLWGGGLDGYTF.

The chain couples TRBV7-3 to TRBJ2-1; D may be TRBD1 (5 bases). Germline V gene lookup returns CDR1 SGHTA and CDR2 FQGTGA. V lost 3 bases, J lost 8 bases, and 11 bases lay in between. The CDR3 runs 13 residues. CDR3 amino acids: CASSFSGQDEQFF. CDR3 sequence (DNA): TGTGCCAGCAGCTTTTCAGGGCAAGATGAGCAGTTCTTC.

This chain links TRBV7-2 with TRBJ2-7; 9 positions agree with TRBD2. The CDR3 is 17 amino acids. Germline V CDR1 and CDR2: SGHTA, FQGNSA. V was pared by 1 base and J by 4 bases, with 11 bases of the junction left unmatched. The CDR3 reads CASSLGGGGSGSYEQYF. The CDR3 region has the DNA TGTGCCAGCAGCTTAGGAGGAGGAGGTAGCGGGAGTTACGAGCAGTACTTC. Complete variable domain (other parts from reference TRBV7-2 and TRBJ2-7): GAGVSQSPSNKVTEKGKDVELRCDPISGHTALYWYRQSLGQGLEFLIYFQGNSAPDKSGLPSDRFSAERTGGSVSTLTIQRTQQEDSAVYLCASSLGGGGSGSYEQYFGPGTRLTVT.

The rearrangement uses TRBV7-6 and TRBJ2-7; D is undetermined. Germline V gives CDR1 SGHVS, CDR2 FNYEAQ. The CDR3 is 12 amino acids. Deletions cut 5 bases from V and 5 bases from J, with 10 bases between. This CDR3 reads CASSRGRNEQYF. The CDR3 region has the DNA TGTGCCAGCAGCCGCGGAAGGAACGAGCAGTACTTC.

The chain employs TRBV12-3 or TRBV12-4 and TRBJ2-2; D gene ambiguous. The germline V and J ends were trimmed by 2 bases and 6 bases, with 4 bases remaining between them. The CDR3 is made up of 12 amino acids. The CDR3 region has the DNA TGTGCCAGCAGTTTACCTCCCGGGGAGCTGTTTTTT. Protein: CASSLPPGELFF.

The chain recombines TRBV9 with TRBJ2-2, with 8 nucleotides matching TRBD2. Germline V gives CDR1 SGDLS, CDR2 YYNGEE. The V and J ends lost 0 bases and 7 bases, in that order; junction bases with no gene match: 8. This CDR3 spans 16 amino acids. For the CDR3, the DNA is TGTGCCAGCAGCGTAGTTGGCAGCGGGAGAGGCGGGGAGCTGTTTTTT. This translates into CASSVVGSGRGGELFF.

V and J are TRBV21-1 and TRBJ2-1; the table's D call, TRBD2, was not checked against the DNA. TRBV21-1 corresponds to a pseudogene. The CDR3 runs 16 residues. The CDR3 DNA follows: TGTGCCAGCAGCAAGTTATGGAGAAAATCCAACAATGAGCAGTTCTTC. This translates into CASSKLWRKSNNEQFF.

In its sample, this clone was seen once. The chain couples TRBV12-5 to TRBJ2-7; weak D call: TRBD1 (6 bases). Trimming cost V 6 bases and J 3 bases, with 15 bases left between them. Germline V CDR1 and CDR2: LGHNT, FRNRAP. CDR3 length: 14 residues. CDR3 amino acids: CASGGAEDFYEQYF. The CDR3 coding sequence is TGTGCTAGTGGGGGGGCGGAGGACTTCTACGAGCAGTACTTC.

The V call is TRBV29-1, the J call TRBJ2-7; D may be TRBD1 or TRBD2 (5 bases each). Trimming left V 5 bases short and J 3 bases short, with 14 bases between. In germline, CDR1 is SQVTM, CDR2 ANQGSEA. The CDR3 runs to 13 residues. In nucleotides, the CDR3 is TGCAGCGTTCTATTTCCGGGACGCTACGAGCAGTACTTC. Translation gives CSVLFPGRYEQYF.

This clone came up a few times. The genes are TRBV7-9 and TRBJ2-3, with TRBD2 matching 9 bases. V lost 5 bases, J lost 4 bases, and 7 bases stayed unmatched. This CDR3 spans 15 amino acids. Germline values: CDR1 SEHNR, CDR2 FQNEAQ (reference sequence). CDR3 sequence reads: CASSPRGGRADTQYF. CDR3 DNA: TGTGCCAGCAGCCCGCGGGGGGGAAGGGCAGATACGCAGTATTTT.

In this sample, this clone turned up once. This sequence joins TRBV6-5 and TRBJ2-7; 8 bases map to TRBD1. The germline V gene encodes CDR1 MNHEY and CDR2 SVGAGI. V was clipped by 0 bases and J by 0 bases; unmatched bases: 4. CDR3 size: 16 residues. In DNA form, the CDR3 reads TGTGCCAGCAGTTACTCTCGGACAGGGTACTCCTACGAGCAGTACTTC. This sequence encodes CASSYSRTGYSYEQYF.

The chain employs TRBV10-1 and TRBJ2-1; the match to TRBD2 covers 13 bases. Germline V gives CDR1 WNHNN, CDR2 SYGVQD (reference sequence). The CDR3 covers 15 residues. V trimming: 4 bases; J trimming: 5 bases; junction bases outside the gene matches: 2. DNA of the CDR3: TGCGCCAGCAGTGCCGGGACTAGCGGGAACAATGAGCAGTTCTTC. Its protein is CASSAGTSGNNEQFF.